Shown below are 14 T cell receptor beta chains from a single sample sequenced in a study of neoadjuvant anti-PD-1 for oral cavity cancer. Generated by immunoSEQ multiplex PCR, the TCRdb table keeps only in-frame clones and is missing some. Of around 18,000 clones in the sample, 65% to 70% were seen once. Sequenced here: PBMCs, sampled before nivolumab (anti-PD-1) treatment. All receptors come from a person aged 35 to 85 with oral cavity squamous cell carcinoma.

This clone appeared a few times. The V gene is TRBV6-5, the J gene TRBJ1-2, with 8 bases lining up with TRBD1. Per germline, CDR1 MNHEY and CDR2 SVGAGI. V was pared by 0 bases and J by 3 bases, with 3 bases of the junction left unmatched. The length of the CDR3 is 15 residues. DNA of the CDR3: TGTGCCAGCAGTTACTCAGGGACAGGCGACTATGGCTACACCTTC. This codes for CASSYSGTGDYGYTF.

The chain is built from TRBV5-1 and TRBJ2-2, with 15 bases fitting TRBD2. Looked up from germline, CDR1 is SGHRS and CDR2 is YFSETQ. The CDR3 consists of 16 residues. Trimming at V came to 4 bases and at J to 6 bases, leaving 4 bases not matched to a gene. The CDR3 protein is CASSQGLAGGPGELFF. The CDR3 DNA follows: TGCGCCAGCAGCCAAGGACTAGCGGGAGGGCCCGGGGAGCTGTTTTTT.

The chain is built from TRBV11-3 and TRBJ1-1; D gene unclear. Germline CDR1 SGHNT, CDR2 YENEEA. Deletions cut 4 bases from V and 0 bases from J, with 9 bases between. The CDR3 is 14 amino acids. CDR3 sequence: CASSSDGLNTEAFF. The CDR3 coding sequence is TGTGCCAGCAGCTCGGACGGGTTGAACACTGAAGCTTTCTTT.

This clone was seen only a few times. The rearrangement links TRBV9 to TRBJ2-7; D unclear. Germline lookup yields CDR1 SGDLS and CDR2 YYNGEE. This CDR3 comprises 15 residues. The V and J ends lost 0 bases and 2 bases respectively, with 12 bases between them. The CDR3 is CASSVGGEDAYEQYF. Written as DNA, the CDR3 is TGTGCCAGCAGCGTAGGGGGTGAGGATGCCTACGAGCAGTACTTC.

V gene TRBV5-4 combines with J gene TRBJ2-3, with D uncertain. Germline V lookup: CDR1 SGHNT, CDR2 YYREEE (reference sequence). The CDR3 is made up of 15 amino acids. V was pared by 0 bases and J by 0 bases, with 8 bases between. The CDR3 protein is CASSLDSGSTDTQYF. CDR3 sequence (DNA): TGTGCCAGCAGCTTGGACTCCGGCAGCACAGATACGCAGTATTTT. Full variable domain (remainder filled in from reference TRBV5-4 and TRBJ2-3): ETGVTQSPTHLIKTRGQQVTLRCSSQSGHNTVSWYQQALGQGPQFIFQYYREEENGRGNFPPRFSGLQFPNYSSELNVNALELDDSALYLCASSLDSGSTDTQYFGPGTRLTVL.

The chain carries TRBV7-8 and TRBJ1-2; 10 bases are a match to TRBD1. V shed 5 bases and J 6 bases; nucleotides not matched to a gene: 15. Germline loops: CDR1 SGHVS, CDR2 FQNEAQ. The CDR3 sequence is 17 residues long. The CDR3 here is CASSPRSGDRGFDGYTF. In nucleotides, the CDR3 is TGTGCCAGCAGCCCTAGGTCCGGGGACAGGGGCTTTGATGGCTACACCTTC. Supplemented by reference TRBV7-8 and TRBJ1-2, the full variable domain reads GAGVSQSPRYKVAKRGQDVALRCDPISGHVSLFWYQQALGQGPEFLTYFQNEAQLDKSGLPSDRFFAERPEGSVSTLKIQRTQQEDSAVYLCASSPRSGDRGFDGYTFGSGTRLTVV.

This clone was observed once. CDR3 protein: CASSQLGGRDTGELFF. The CDR3 DNA is TGCGCCAGCAGCCAACTCGGGGGGAGAGACACCGGGGAGCTGTTTTTT. This rearrangement joins TRBV5-1 to TRBJ2-2; TRBD2 aligns across 7 bases. J was trimmed by 3 bases and V by 4 bases; bases with no gene match: 9. Germline V gene data show CDR1 as SGHRS and CDR2 as YFSETQ. This CDR3 comprises 16 residues.

This clone was recorded a few times. This sequence joins TRBV27 and TRBJ2-1, with D perhaps matching TRBD2 (5 bases). V was trimmed by 4 bases and J by 8 bases, leaving 15 bases between them. The CDR3 is 14 residues long. Germline CDR1 is MNHEY and CDR2 is SMNVEV (reference sequence). DNA for the CDR3: TGTGCCAGCAGTTCCCCTAGAGGGAGTGATGAGCAGTTCTTC. Its translation is CASSSPRGSDEQFF.

This clone was observed a few times. The chain combines TRBV2 with TRBJ1-5, with D possibly TRBD1 on 5 matching bases. This CDR3 region has 15 residues. Looked up from germline, CDR1 is SNHLY and CDR2 is FYNNEI. The germline V and J ends were trimmed by 6 bases and 0 bases, with 12 bases remaining between them. CDR3 DNA sequence: TGTGCCAGCAGGGAGGGGTCGAATAGCAATCAGCCCCAGCATTTT. Protein sequence: CASREGSNSNQPQHF.

The rearrangement joins TRBV5-6 to TRBJ2-1, with D uncertain. The CDR3 loop spans 14 amino acids. V lost 0 bases to trimming and J lost 4 bases, with 8 bases between them. Germline CDR1 SGHDT, CDR2 YYEEEE. The CDR3 DNA follows: TGTGCCAGCAGCTTGGTAACAGCTTACAATGAGCAGTTCTTC. It yields the protein CASSLVTAYNEQFF. Full variable domain (remainder filled in from reference TRBV5-6 and TRBJ2-1): DAGVTQSPTHLIKTRGQQVTLRCSPKSGHDTVSWYQQALGQGPQFIFQYYEEEERQRGNFPDRFSGHQFPNYSSELNVNALLLGDSALYLCASSLVTAYNEQFFGPGTRLTVL.

The chain joins TRBV5-1 to TRBJ2-3, with 10 bases that match TRBD2. CDR1 is SGHRS, CDR2 YFSETQ, per germline. V lost 4 bases, J lost 6 bases, and 5 bases stayed unmatched. This CDR3 comprises 14 residues. The DNA of the CDR3 is TGCGCCAGCAGCACCACTAGCGGGACTGATACGCAGTATTTT. Translating gives CASSTTSGTDTQYF.

The chain is built from TRBV30 and TRBJ2-7; D gene uncertain. CDR3 length: 11 amino acids. Trimming stripped 0 bases from V and 5 bases from J, with 5 bases between. Germline assignment: CDR1 GTSNPN and CDR2 SVGIG (reference sequence). CDR3 nucleotides: TGTGCCTGGAGTGTACTTAACGAGCAGTACTTC. This sequence encodes CAWSVLNEQYF. The full variable domain, completed using reference TRBV30 and TRBJ2-7, is SQTIHQWPATLVQPVGSPLSLECTVEGTSNPNLYWYRQAAGRGLQLLFYSVGIGQISSEVPQNLSASRPQDRQFILSSKKLLLSDSGFYLCAWSVLNEQYFGPGTRLTVT.

V usage is TRBV5-1 and J usage is TRBJ2-1; D is uncertain. V shed 0 bases and J shed 0 bases, with 4 bases lying between them. The CDR3 runs 14 residues. Germline assignment: CDR1 SGHRS and CDR2 YFSETQ. The DNA for the CDR3 is TGCGCCAGCAGCTTGGCGTCCTCCTACAATGAGCAGTTCTTC. It is translated as CASSLASSYNEQFF.

The chain carries TRBV7-8 and TRBJ2-7; no reliable D call. Germline lookup yields CDR1 SGHVS and CDR2 FQNEAQ. Between the trimmed V and J ends, which lost 5 bases and 2 bases, there was a span of 10 bases. The CDR3 consists of 13 residues. In DNA, the CDR3 is TGTGCCAGCAGCGCGAACAGCCCCTACGAGCAGTACTTC. It codes for CASSANSPYEQYF. The full variable domain, rest sourced from reference TRBV7-8 and TRBJ2-7, is GAGVSQSPRYKVAKRGQDVALRCDPISGHVSLFWYQQALGQGPEFLTYFQNEAQLDKSGLPSDRFFAERPEGSVSTLKIQRTQQEDSAVYLCASSANSPYEQYFGPGTRLTVT.